This entry features one TCR beta chain sequence. One end of the junction is discordant with germline, which a read error may explain. TCRdb processed the 5' RACE reads anew with MiXCR; each CDR3 protein has one entry. The sample records over 250,000 distinct CDR3 sequences, approximately 5.2% being singletons. The record originates from a study of T cells after yellow fever vaccination. Germline CDR1 and CDR2: MDHEN and SYDVKM. CDR3 length: 15 residues. The sample in question was CD4+ T cells sorted from PBMCs, obtained on the day of the yellow fever booster vaccination. The source of this sequence is a man aged 18-30 years who received the YFV17D yellow fever vaccine. V is TRBV28 and J is TRBJ2-1; 9 bases match TRBD2. In DNA form, the CDR3 reads TGTGCCAGCAGTTTCGGCGGGGGGGGCTACAATGAGAAGTTCTTC. It specifies CASSFGGGGYNEKFF.